This T cell receptor beta chain was retrieved from a study of OX40 agonist ivuxolimab in advanced cancers. Profiled with immunoSEQ multiplex PCR; TCRdb holds only in-frame clones, not every one. The table lists around 90,000 clones, more than 75% of them singletons. This clone was seen only once. The V gene's germline CDR1 is LNHDA and CDR2 SQIVND (reference sequence). The CDR3 extends over 17 amino acids. J lost 8 bases, V lost 3 bases, and 11 bases had no gene match. This clonotype originated in an adult with an advanced solid tumor such as melanoma, head and neck, liver or kidney cancer. The V gene is TRBV19, the J gene TRBJ2-2, with 11 bases lining up with TRBD2. The sequencing here drew on CD4+ or CD8+ T cells sorted from blood, taken in a trial of the OX40 agonist ivuxolimab. The CDR3 nucleotides are TGTGCCAGTAGTATCGGTCTAGCGGGAGGTCAGACGGGGGAGCTGTTTTTT. Translation gives CASSIGLAGGQTGELFF.